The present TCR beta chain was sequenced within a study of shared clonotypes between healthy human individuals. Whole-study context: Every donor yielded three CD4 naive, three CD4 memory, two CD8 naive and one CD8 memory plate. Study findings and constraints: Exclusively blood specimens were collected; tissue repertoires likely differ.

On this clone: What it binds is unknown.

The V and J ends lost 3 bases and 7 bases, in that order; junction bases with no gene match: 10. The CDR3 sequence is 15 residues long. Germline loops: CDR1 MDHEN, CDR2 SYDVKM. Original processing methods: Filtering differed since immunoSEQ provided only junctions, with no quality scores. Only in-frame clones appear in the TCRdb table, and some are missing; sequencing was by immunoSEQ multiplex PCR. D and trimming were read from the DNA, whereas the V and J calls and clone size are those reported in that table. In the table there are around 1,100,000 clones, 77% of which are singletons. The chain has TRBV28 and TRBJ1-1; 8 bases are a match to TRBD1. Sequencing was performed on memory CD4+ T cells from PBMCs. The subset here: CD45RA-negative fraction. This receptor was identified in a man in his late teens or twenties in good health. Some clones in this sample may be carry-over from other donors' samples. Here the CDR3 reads CASSLSGGAGNEAFF. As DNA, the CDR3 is TGTGCCAGCAGTTTGTCAGGGGGCGCCGGGAATGAAGCTTTCTTT.